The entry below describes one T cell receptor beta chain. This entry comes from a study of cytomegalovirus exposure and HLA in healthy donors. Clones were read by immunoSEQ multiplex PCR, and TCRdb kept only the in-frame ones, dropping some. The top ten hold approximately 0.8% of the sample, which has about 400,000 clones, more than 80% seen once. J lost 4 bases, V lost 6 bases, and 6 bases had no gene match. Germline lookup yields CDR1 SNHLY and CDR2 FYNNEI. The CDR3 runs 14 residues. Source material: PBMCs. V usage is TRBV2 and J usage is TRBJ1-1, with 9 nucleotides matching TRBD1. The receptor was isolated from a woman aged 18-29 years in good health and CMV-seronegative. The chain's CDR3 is CASREQGAGTEAFF. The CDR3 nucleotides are TGTGCCAGCAGGGAACAGGGGGCCGGCACTGAAGCTTTCTTT.